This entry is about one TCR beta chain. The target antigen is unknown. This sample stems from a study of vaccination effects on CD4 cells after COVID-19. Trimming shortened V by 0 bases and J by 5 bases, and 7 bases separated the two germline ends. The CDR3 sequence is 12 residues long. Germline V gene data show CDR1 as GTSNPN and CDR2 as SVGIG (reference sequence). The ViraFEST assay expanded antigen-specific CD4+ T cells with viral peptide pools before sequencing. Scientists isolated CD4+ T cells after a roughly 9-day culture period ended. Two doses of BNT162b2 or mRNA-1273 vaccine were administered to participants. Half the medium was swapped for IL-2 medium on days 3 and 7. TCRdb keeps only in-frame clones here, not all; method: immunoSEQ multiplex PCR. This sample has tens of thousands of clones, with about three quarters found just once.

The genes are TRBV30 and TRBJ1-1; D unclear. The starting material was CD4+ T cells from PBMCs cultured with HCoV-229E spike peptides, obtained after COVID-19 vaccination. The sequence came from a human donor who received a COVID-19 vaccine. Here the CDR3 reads CAWSVVSTEAFF. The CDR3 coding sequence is TGTGCCTGGAGTGTTGTTTCTACTGAAGCTTTCTTT.